Reported below is one TCR beta chain. Antigen unknown. The sample belongs to a study of identical twins. Study findings and constraints: Beta clonotypes that were abundant in cord blood contained fewer insertions, a pattern absent from memory repertoires.

TCRdb processed the 5' RACE reads anew with MiXCR; each CDR3 protein has one entry. The sample lists under 300,000 distinct CDR3 sequences, 5.5% to 7.5% occurring once. This CDR3 region has 16 residues. Germline CDR1 SGHVS, CDR2 FQNEAQ. The V and J ends lost 5 bases and 2 bases respectively, with 18 bases between them. This same sample was also taken into another study, of T cells expressing NK-cell markers. In that study: Among the eight sequenced donors, seven tested HCMV-seropositive and one tested seronegative. In a few donors, dominant clonotypes made up about 25-65% of CD3+CD56-NKG2C+ cells.

This clonotype was sampled from a woman aged 18-29 years in good health. V and J are TRBV7-8 and TRBJ2-5; D may correspond to TRBD1 or TRBD2 (5 bases each). Sample: CD8+ T cells sorted from blood. This CDR3 is CASSPRRGGRQETQYF. In DNA, the CDR3 is TGTGCCAGCAGCCCGCGCCGGGGCGGGCGTCAAGAGACCCAGTACTTC.